This T cell receptor beta chain was retrieved from a study of cytomegalovirus exposure and HLA in healthy donors. On the study more broadly: Of all 400 or so donors who were genotyped, around 82% belonged to the Caucasian-associated ancestry cluster.

Primers for the PCR totalled 60 Vbeta and 13 Jbeta. Sequencing used immunoSEQ multiplex PCR; TCRdb keeps in-frame clones, though not all of them. The table counts about 72,000 clones; 2.5% to 3% lies in the top ten. Germline V gives CDR1 SGHNT, CDR2 YYREEE (reference sequence). The CDR3 has 16 amino acids. V dropped 3 bases and J dropped 0; count of bases not matched to a gene: 6. The sequenced sample consisted of PBMCs. The clonotype comes from a middle-aged man in good health and CMV-seronegative. This chain links TRBV5-4 with TRBJ2-1; TRBD2 aligns across 7 bases. Written as DNA, the CDR3 is TGTGCCAGCAGCTGGCTCGGGGGGAGCTCCTACAATGAGCAGTTCTTC. This codes for CASSWLGGSSYNEQFF.